This T cell receptor beta chain is drawn from a study of early T cells in non-severe SARS-CoV-2 infection. Overall study context: The sequenced material was bulk RNA from unsorted whole blood, and its chains were unpaired. Findings and caveats of the study: Reliance on VDJdb matching favored anti-spike CD8 responses; private and CD4 specificities were missed.

Individually, cDNA molecules had unique molecular identifiers attached to them. Each CDR3 protein gets one entry after TCRdb re-called the 5' RACE reads with MiXCR. The table records about 48,000 distinct CDR3 sequences, approximately 9.8% of them present only once. This clonotype was counted many times. Antigen specificity is unknown. V was cut by 6 bases and J by 0 bases, with 13 bases left in between. Looked up from germline, CDR1 is SGHVS and CDR2 is FNYEAQ. The CDR3 is 15 amino acids. The specimen sequenced was whole blood. The receptor was isolated from an adult who was a healthcare worker with PCR-confirmed SARS-CoV-2 infection or an uninfected control (not recorded which). The chain has TRBV7-6 and TRBJ2-3; D may correspond to TRBD1 or TRBD2 (5 bases each). The CDR3 region has the DNA TGTGCCAGCAGTCGACAGCGGTCTAGCACAGATACGCAGTATTTT. Protein sequence: CASSRQRSSTDTQYF.